The rows below give T cell receptor beta chains drawn from one sample of a study of blood T cells in healthy people across ages. MiXCR, applied by TCRdb to the 5' RACE reads, yields one record per CDR3 protein. The table has about 1.1 million distinct CDR3 sequences, 30% to 40% seen once. The sample comprised blood. The receptors come from a man aged 18 to 30 in good health. Each CDR3 is given with its conserved first and last residue. A D gene is named only where the DNA matches it firmly. Size is stated for part of the rows, as once, few or many counts, or as a class when the clone is expanded.

CASRAAGTYEQYF TGTGCCAGCAGGGCTGCGGGGACCTACGAGCAGTACTTC - - TRBJ2-7 TRBV6-5
CASSLGPLGGYTF TGTGCCAGCAGTTTAGGCCCGCTGGGTGGCTACACCTTC few - TRBJ1-2 TRBV12-3/TRBV12-4
CSATQHGAYNEQYF TGCAGTGCTACCCAGCACGGGGCCTACAATGAGCAGTACTTC - - TRBJ2-7 TRBV20-1
CASSVNPNNPRGTDTQYF TGTGCCAGCAGCGTAAATCCCAATAATCCAAGGGGCACAGATACGCAGTATTTT - - TRBJ2-3 TRBV9
CASSPEGFYGYTF TGTGCCAGCTCCCCCGAGGGGTTCTATGGCTACACCTTC few - TRBJ1-2 TRBV12-3/TRBV12-4
CASSVSPGAHRDTQYF TGTGCCAGCAGCGTATCTCCGGGGGCCCACCGAGATACGCAGTATTTT few - TRBJ2-3 TRBV9
CASSQNRGQGPNIQYF TGTGCCAGCAGCCAAAATCGGGGACAGGGACCAAACATTCAGTACTTC few TRBD1 TRBJ2-4 TRBV7-2
CASSAGPLGTEAFF TGCGCCAGCAGTGCCGGACCATTGGGGACTGAAGCTTTCTTT - - TRBJ1-1 TRBV4-1
CASSKKGTGGLYNSPLHF TGTGCCAGCAGCAAAAAGGGCACGGGGGGCCTTTATAATTCACCCCTCCACTTT - - TRBJ1-6 TRBV21-1
CSATGQPGETQYF TGCAGTGCTACGGGACAGCCAGGAGAGACCCAGTACTTC - TRBD1 TRBJ2-5 TRBV20-1
CASSESGETWGGYTF TGTGCCAGCAGTGAGTCGGGGGAGACATGGGGTGGCTACACCTTC - - TRBJ1-2 TRBV25-1
CASSPPDRVEKLFF TGTGCCAGCAGTCCCCCGGACAGGGTCGAAAAACTGTTTTTT - TRBD1 TRBJ1-4 TRBV6-6
CSALGGEPQETQFF TGCAGTGCATTGGGGGGAGAACCTCAAGAGACCCAGTTCTTC - - TRBJ2-1 TRBV20-1
CASTQDGGYGYTF TGTGCCAGCACCCAAGACGGCGGCTATGGCTACACCTTC few - TRBJ1-2 TRBV4-2
CASSSDRGVYNEQFF TGCGCCAGCAGCTCGGACAGGGGGGTCTACAATGAGCAGTTCTTC once TRBD1 TRBJ2-1 TRBV5-1
CASSLRRVVNTEAFF TGTGCCAGCAGCTTACGCAGGGTAGTGAACACTGAAGCTTTCTTT few - TRBJ1-1 TRBV7-2
CASSDAGWGARGYTF TGTGCCAGCAGCGATGCGGGATGGGGGGCGCGTGGCTACACCTTC - - TRBJ1-2 TRBV7-9
CATSRDVTSYEQYF TGTGCCACTTCCAGGGACGTAACCTCCTACGAGCAGTACTTC - - TRBJ2-7 TRBV7-2
CSDRRGGGEQYF TGCAGCGATCGGCGAGGGGGCGGAGAGCAGTACTTC - TRBD1 TRBJ2-5 TRBV29-1
CASSSVTGISYNSPLHF TGTGCCAGCAGTTCCGTGACGGGGATCTCCTATAATTCACCCCTCCACTTT few - TRBJ1-6 TRBV27
CASSFTTGERGNTIYF TGTGCCAGCAGCTTTACTACAGGGGAGCGTGGAAACACCATATATTTT - TRBD1 TRBJ1-3 TRBV7-2
CSVNLQGAETQYF TGCAGCGTGAACCTCCAGGGCGCAGAGACCCAGTACTTC few - TRBJ2-5 TRBV29-1
CSAATTSKGETQYF TGCAGTGCGGCGACTACTAGCAAGGGAGAGACCCAGTACTTC - - TRBJ2-5 TRBV20-1
CGAPRQWDRDVGKLFF TGCGGTGCTCCTCGACAGTGGGACAGGGACGTTGGTAAACTGTTTTTT few TRBD1 TRBJ1-4 TRBV20-1
CASSFSLGDEKLFF TGTGCCAGCAGTTTTTCCCTTGGTGATGAAAAACTGTTTTTT few - TRBJ1-4 TRBV12-3/TRBV12-4
CASSLSTGTNEQFF TGTGCCAGCAGTTTATCGACGGGGACCAATGAGCAGTTCTTC many - TRBJ2-1 TRBV28
CAISESGKGGTEAFF TGTGCCATCAGTGAGTCGGGAAAGGGTGGCACTGAAGCTTTCTTT few - TRBJ1-1 TRBV10-3
CASSHTTISYNEQFF TGTGCCAGCAGCCACACCACTATTTCCTACAATGAGCAGTTCTTC - - TRBJ2-1 TRBV7-3
CASSLGASGKETQFF TGCGCCAGCAGCTTGGGCGCTAGCGGGAAAGAGACCCAGTTCTTC - TRBD2 TRBJ2-1 TRBV5-1
CANRRQVETQYF TGTGCCAACAGACGGCAGGTAGAGACCCAGTACTTC - - TRBJ2-5 TRBV12-3/TRBV12-4
CASSLLPESYGYTF TGTGCCAGCAGTTTATTACCCGAGAGCTATGGCTACACCTTC - - TRBJ1-2 TRBV28
CASSKTDTYSNQPQHF TGTGCCAGCAGCAAAACCGACACCTATAGCAATCAGCCCCAGCATTTT few - TRBJ1-5 TRBV7-9
CASSNRDSGNTIYF TGTGCCAGCAGCAACCGGGACAGTGGAAACACCATATATTTT - TRBD1 TRBJ1-3 TRBV2
CASSFSTGGQPQHF TGTGCCAGCAGTTTCTCGACCGGAGGACAGCCCCAGCATTTT few - TRBJ1-5 TRBV27
CASSEQATDTQYF TGTGCCAGCAGCGAACAGGCAACAGATACGCAGTATTTT - - TRBJ2-3 TRBV6-4
CASTLRPLGADTQYF TGTGCCAGCACCCTCCGGCCCCTTGGGGCAGATACGCAGTATTTT - - TRBJ2-3 TRBV12-3/TRBV12-4
CASSYFTGTGSVYTF TGTGCCAGCAGTTACTTCACCGGGACAGGGAGCGTCTACACCTTC - TRBD1 TRBJ1-2 TRBV6-5
CASSHPARGKSAFF TGCGCCAGCAGCCACCCGGCTAGGGGAAAGTCGGCTTTCTTT - - TRBJ1-1 TRBV4-1
CASSLRFNTEAFF TGCGCCAGCAGCTTGCGGTTTAACACTGAAGCTTTCTTT few - TRBJ1-1 TRBV5-1
CSVSDRSRAEAFF TGCAGCGTTTCGGACCGCTCTAGGGCTGAAGCTTTCTTT - - TRBJ1-1 TRBV29-1
CSARDGDGNEQYF TGCAGTGCTAGAGACGGAGACGGCAATGAGCAGTACTTC - - TRBJ2-5 TRBV20-1
CASSVSDYGYTF TGTGCCAGCAGTGTCTCGGACTATGGCTACACCTTC few - TRBJ1-2 TRBV2
CASSLEGHDTGELFF TGCGCCAGCAGCTTGGAGGGACATGACACCGGGGAGCTGTTTTTT - - TRBJ2-2 TRBV5-1
CAISESVTSGGYQETQYF TGTGCCATCAGTGAGTCGGTGACTAGCGGGGGGTATCAAGAGACCCAGTACTTC few TRBD2 TRBJ2-5 TRBV10-3
CASSVGHLNTEAFF TGTGCCAGCAGCGTCGGACATCTGAACACTGAAGCTTTCTTT - - TRBJ1-1 TRBV9